This is a list of T cell receptor beta chains from one sample in a study of blood T cell repertoires in COVID-19. Profiled with immunoSEQ multiplex PCR; TCRdb holds only in-frame clones, not every one. Counted here are hundreds of thousands of clones, 70% to 90% occurring once; the ten biggest clones make up around 1.8%. What was sequenced was PBMCs or T cells enriched from blood (not recorded which). The receptors stem from a woman aged 18-35 years with acute COVID-19. CDR3s include the opening cysteine and the closing phenylalanine or tryptophan. Each record gives: CDR3 DNA, CDR3 protein, D gene, J gene, clone size, V gene. The D gene is left open where the match is weak. Expanded clones are given a class, and other clones once, few, many or no size at all.

CDR3 DNA: TGTGCCAGCAGCGTAGATGGCCTTGGGGGCGGAGCCCAAGGAACCCAGTACTTC
CDR3 protein: CASSVDGLGGGAQGTQYF
D gene: NA
J gene: TRBJ2-5
clone size: NA
V gene: TRBV9

CDR3 DNA: TGTGCCAGTAGCAAGTCCCGGGTTCCCCACGAGCAGTACTTC
CDR3 protein: CASSKSRVPHEQYF
D gene: NA
J gene: TRBJ2-7
clone size: NA
V gene: TRBV19

CDR3 DNA: TGTGCCAGCAGCCAAGCACTAGCGAACAATGAGCAGTTCTTC
CDR3 protein: CASSQALANNEQFF
D gene: TRBD2
J gene: TRBJ2-1
clone size: NA
V gene: TRBV3-1/TRBV3-2

CDR3 DNA: TGTGCCAGCACCCACGCCAGTAGCGGGGGATACGAGCAGTACTTC
CDR3 protein: CASTHASSGGYEQYF
D gene: TRBD2
J gene: TRBJ2-7
clone size: NA
V gene: TRBV7-8

CDR3 DNA: TGTGCCAGCAGCTTATTAACAGACGGCTACACCTTC
CDR3 protein: CASSLLTDGYTF
D gene: NA
J gene: TRBJ1-2
clone size: NA
V gene: TRBV7-3

CDR3 DNA: TGTGCCAGCTCACCGGGGGCATTAGATAGCAATCAGCCCCAGCATTTT
CDR3 protein: CASSPGALDSNQPQHF
D gene: NA
J gene: TRBJ1-5
clone size: once
V gene: TRBV18

CDR3 DNA: TGCGCCAGCAGTCCGGGACAGGGGGGTGAGCAGTTCTTC
CDR3 protein: CASSPGQGGEQFF
D gene: TRBD1
J gene: TRBJ2-1
clone size: NA
V gene: TRBV10-1

CDR3 DNA: TGTGCCAGCAGCCTATCCGATGATTATCAGCCCCAGCATTTT
CDR3 protein: CASSLSDDYQPQHF
D gene: NA
J gene: TRBJ1-5
clone size: NA
V gene: TRBV7-9

CDR3 DNA: TGTGCCAGCAGCCTCGGGACAGCCTCAAATAATTACGAGCAGTACTTC
CDR3 protein: CASSLGTASNNYEQYF
D gene: TRBD1
J gene: TRBJ2-7
clone size: NA
V gene: TRBV7-9

CDR3 DNA: TGTGCCAGCAGCGTAGAGGGGAATCAGTCACCCCTCCACTTT
CDR3 protein: CASSVEGNQSPLHF
D gene: NA
J gene: TRBJ1-6
clone size: NA
V gene: TRBV9

CDR3 DNA: TGTGCCAGCAGTCTGGCCGCCGTTTTAACCTTC
CDR3 protein: CASSLAAVLTF
D gene: NA
J gene: TRBJ1-2
clone size: NA
V gene: TRBV2

CDR3 DNA: TGTGCCAGCTCACCCGTCCCAGGGGAAAACTATGGCTACACCTTC
CDR3 protein: CASSPVPGENYGYTF
D gene: NA
J gene: TRBJ1-2
clone size: NA
V gene: TRBV18

CDR3 DNA: TGTGCCAGCAGCGTACTCGAGCGGCCCTACAATGAGCAGTTCTTC
CDR3 protein: CASSVLERPYNEQFF
D gene: NA
J gene: TRBJ2-1
clone size: once
V gene: TRBV9

CDR3 DNA: TGTGCCAGCAGTGGGGCCCTGCACAGGGGGGACTACGAGCAGTACTTC
CDR3 protein: CASSGALHRGDYEQYF
D gene: TRBD1
J gene: TRBJ2-7
clone size: NA
V gene: TRBV6-1

CDR3 DNA: TGTGCCAGCTCCCCTAACAGTAATTCACCCCTCCACTTT
CDR3 protein: CASSPNSNSPLHF
D gene: NA
J gene: TRBJ1-6
clone size: NA
V gene: TRBV18